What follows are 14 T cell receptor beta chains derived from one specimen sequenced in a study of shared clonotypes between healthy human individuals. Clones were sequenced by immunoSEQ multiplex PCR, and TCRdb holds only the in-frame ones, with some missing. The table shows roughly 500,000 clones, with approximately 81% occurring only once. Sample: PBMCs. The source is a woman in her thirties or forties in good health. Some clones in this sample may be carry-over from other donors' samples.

CDR3 region: CASSTRRGQVNEQFF. CDR3 nucleotides: TGTGCCAGTAGCACCCGCAGGGGGCAAGTCAATGAGCAGTTCTTC. The chain couples TRBV19 to TRBJ2-1; TRBD1 aligns across 8 bases. CDR1 and CDR2 (germline): LNHDA, SQIVND (reference sequence). Trimming removed 6 bases from V and 6 bases from J; junction bases left unmatched: 10. The CDR3 has 15 amino acids.

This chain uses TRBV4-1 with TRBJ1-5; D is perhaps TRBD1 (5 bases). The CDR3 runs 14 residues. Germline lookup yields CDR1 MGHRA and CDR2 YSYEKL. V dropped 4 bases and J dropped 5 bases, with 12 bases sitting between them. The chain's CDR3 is CASSPGGSDQPQHF. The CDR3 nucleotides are TGCGCCAGCAGCCCCGGGGGTTCAGATCAGCCCCAGCATTTT.

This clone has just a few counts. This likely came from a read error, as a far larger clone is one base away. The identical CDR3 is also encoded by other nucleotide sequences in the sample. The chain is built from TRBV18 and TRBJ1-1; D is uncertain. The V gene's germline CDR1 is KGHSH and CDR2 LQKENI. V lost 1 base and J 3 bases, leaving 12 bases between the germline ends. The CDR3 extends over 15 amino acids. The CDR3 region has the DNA TGTGCCAGCTCACCACGCGGGGATGGCTACACTGAAGCTTTCTTT. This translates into CASSPRGDGYTEAFF.

The CDR3 DNA reads TGTGCCAGCAGCGGAATCTCTGGAAACACCATATATTTT. This gives the protein CASSGISGNTIYF. The chain links TRBV9 to TRBJ1-3; D is unresolved. CDR1 and CDR2 (germline): SGDLS, YYNGEE. V lost 3 bases and J lost 0, with 4 bases in between. The CDR3 has 13 amino acids.

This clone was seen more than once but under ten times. The CDR3 reads CASSFVGRQETQYF. CDR3 nucleotides: TGTGCCAGCAGTTTTGTTGGGAGACAAGAGACCCAGTACTTC. V gene TRBV5-5 combines with J gene TRBJ2-5, with a weak D call TRBD2 (5 bases). V dropped 5 bases and J dropped 2 bases, with 13 bases sitting between them. Germline lookup yields CDR1 SGHKS and CDR2 YYEKEE (reference sequence). CDR3 length equals 14 residues. The whole variable domain, remainder taken from reference TRBV5-5 and TRBJ2-5, is DAGVTQSPTHLIKTRGQQVTLRCSPISGHKSVSWYQQVLGQGPQFIFQYYEKEERGRGNFPDRFSARQFPNYSSELNVNALLLGDSALYLCASSFVGRQETQYFGPGTRLLVL.

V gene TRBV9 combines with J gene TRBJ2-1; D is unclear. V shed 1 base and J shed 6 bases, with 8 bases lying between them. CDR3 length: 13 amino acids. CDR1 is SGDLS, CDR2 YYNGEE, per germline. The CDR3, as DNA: TGTGCCAGCAGCGTATTTTACTCCAATGAGCAGTTCTTC. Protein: CASSVFYSNEQFF.

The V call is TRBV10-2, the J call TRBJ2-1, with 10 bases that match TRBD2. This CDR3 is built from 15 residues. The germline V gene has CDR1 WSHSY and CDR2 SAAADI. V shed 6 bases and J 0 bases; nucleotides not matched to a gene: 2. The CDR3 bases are TGCGCCAGCAGGATAGCGGGAGGCTCCTACAATGAGCAGTTCTTC. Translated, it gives CASRIAGGSYNEQFF.

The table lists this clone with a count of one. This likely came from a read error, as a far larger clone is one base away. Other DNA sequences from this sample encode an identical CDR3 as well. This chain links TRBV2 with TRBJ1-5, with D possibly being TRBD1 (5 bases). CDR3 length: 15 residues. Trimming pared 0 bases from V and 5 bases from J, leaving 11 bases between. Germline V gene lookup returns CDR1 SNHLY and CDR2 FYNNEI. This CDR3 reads CASSEAGQGDQPQHF. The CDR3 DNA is TGTGCCAGCAGTGAAGCCGGGCAGGGCGATCAGCCCCAGCATTTT.

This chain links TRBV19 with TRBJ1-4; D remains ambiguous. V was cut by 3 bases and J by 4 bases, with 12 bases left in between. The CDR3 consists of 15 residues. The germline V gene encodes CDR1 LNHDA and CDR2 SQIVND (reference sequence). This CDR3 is CASSILQNDNEKLFF. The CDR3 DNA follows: TGTGCCAGTAGTATTTTACAGAATGATAATGAAAAACTGTTTTTT.

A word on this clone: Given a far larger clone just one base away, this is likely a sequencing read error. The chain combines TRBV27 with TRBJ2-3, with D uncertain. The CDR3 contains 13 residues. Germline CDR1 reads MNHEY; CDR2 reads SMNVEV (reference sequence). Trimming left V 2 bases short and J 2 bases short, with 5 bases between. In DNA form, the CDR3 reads TGTGCCAGCAGTTTAGCGTTCACAGATACGCAGTATTTT. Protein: CASSLAFTDTQYF.

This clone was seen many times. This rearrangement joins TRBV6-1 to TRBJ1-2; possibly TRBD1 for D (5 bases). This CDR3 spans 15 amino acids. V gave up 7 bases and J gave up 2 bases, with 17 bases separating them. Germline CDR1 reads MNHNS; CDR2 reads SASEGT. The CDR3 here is CASTSDGTDNYGYTF. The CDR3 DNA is TGTGCCAGCACCTCAGACGGGACCGACAACTATGGCTACACCTTC.

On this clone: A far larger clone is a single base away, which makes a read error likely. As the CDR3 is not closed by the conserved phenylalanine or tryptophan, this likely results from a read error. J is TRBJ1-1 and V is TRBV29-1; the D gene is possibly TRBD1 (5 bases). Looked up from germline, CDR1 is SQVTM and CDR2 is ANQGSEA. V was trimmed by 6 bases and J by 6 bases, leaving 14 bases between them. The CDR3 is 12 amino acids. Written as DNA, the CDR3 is TGCAGCGTCGGGGACGGCCTGGCTGAAGCTTTCTGT. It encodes CSVGDGLAEAFC.

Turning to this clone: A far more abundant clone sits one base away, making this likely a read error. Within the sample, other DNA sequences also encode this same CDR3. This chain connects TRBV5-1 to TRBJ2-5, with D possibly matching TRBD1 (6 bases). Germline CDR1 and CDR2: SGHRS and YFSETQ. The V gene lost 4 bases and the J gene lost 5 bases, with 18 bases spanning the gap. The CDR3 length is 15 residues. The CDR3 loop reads CASSPRQAGVETQYF. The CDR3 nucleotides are TGCGCCAGCAGCCCTAGACAGGCCGGAGTGGAGACCCAGTACTTC.

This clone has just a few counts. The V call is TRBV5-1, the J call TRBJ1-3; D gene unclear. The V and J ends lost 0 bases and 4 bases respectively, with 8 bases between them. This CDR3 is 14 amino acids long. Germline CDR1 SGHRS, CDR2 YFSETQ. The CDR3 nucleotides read TGCGCCAGCAGCTTGGCCCCGGGGGGAAACACCATATATTTT. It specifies CASSLAPGGNTIYF. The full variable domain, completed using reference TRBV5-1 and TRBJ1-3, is KAGVTQTPRYLIKTRGQQVTLSCSPISGHRSVSWYQQTPGQGLQFLFEYFSETQRNKGNFPGRFSGRQFSNSRSEMNVSTLELGDSALYLCASSLAPGGNTIYFGEGSWLTVV.